This T cell receptor (beta chain) was sequenced during a study of blood T cell repertoires in COVID-19 (dated by TCRdb to the early 2020s). For context, the study as a whole: The collaborator samples originated in the United States, Italy and Spain and spanned the acute and convalescent phases of COVID-19. The dataset comprised deeply sampled blood TCRbeta repertoires from subjects exposed to, actively infected with, or recovered from COVID-19. HLA class I and class II types, where available, came from metadata supplied by the sample provider rather than from assay-based typing. A de-identified subject ID, COVID-19 status, age in years and sex were almost always included in the sample metadata. The material from the prospective study consisted of cDNA or gDNA derived from T cells, B-cell-depleted T cells, or PBMCs. Samples came from the ongoing ImmuneRACE study (first 160 participants) plus 1,254 subjects from 6 global collaborators. The repertoires were released in a freely available public database meant as a resource for research on the immune response to SARS-CoV-2. Study-wide conclusions, independent of this receptor: Clinical and demographic metadata were provided uncurated, with the amount varying by source and participant.

As to this clone: This clone's antigen is unknown. Base qualities are not provided; no much larger clone lies one nucleotide away.

The immunoSEQ Assay, a bias-controlled multiplex PCR, was used to amplify TCRbeta CDR3 regions from genomic DNA. As for the authors' bioinformatics: The number of nucleated cells in each sample was estimated from the amplification of reference gene primers within the assay. To quantify the absolute abundance of each unique TCRbeta CDR3 rearrangement, sequence reads were collapsed and filtered. For each sample, productive Simpson clonality was calculated as the square root of Simpson's diversity index across productive rearrangements. TCRdb limited this immuneACCESS table to in-frame rearrangements with V and J called. A share of clones is missing; checked studies link under half to unresolved V genes, and the rest is unexplained. V, J and clone size are those of that table, while D and trimming were read from the DNA. Here the sample has 180,000 or so clones; more than 85% occur a single time. In total, the top ten clones hold 2.9% of the sample.

The collaborating institutions used their own protocols to collect whole blood in K2EDTA tubes. Collaborator samples were shipped for TCRbeta analysis as frozen whole blood, isolated PBMCs, or DNA extracted from either sample type. Trimmed from V: 7 bases; trimmed from J: 4 bases; junction bases lacking a gene match: 12. Looking up the germline V gene yields CDR1 SNHLY and CDR2 FYNNEI. The CDR3 has 15 amino acids, counting the end cysteine and phenylalanine. The DNA shown is the 45-base CDR3, in frame from base 1. What was sequenced was peripheral blood. The chain is encoded by TRBV2 joined to TRBJ2-7; 8 bases in the junction line up with TRBD2. The receptor was derived from a woman younger than 45 with active or convalescent COVID-19. The nucleotides read TGTGCCAGCAAAATGGAAACTGGCGGGAGGTACGAGCAGTACTTC. The translation is CASKMETGGRYEQYF.